The rows below give T cell receptor beta chains drawn from one sample of a study of cytomegalovirus exposure and HLA in healthy donors. The assay was immunoSEQ multiplex PCR, and TCRdb's table has in-frame clones only and misses some. The data show about 160,000 clones, around four fifths seen once. Sequencing was carried out using PBMCs. The receptors were sampled from a man aged 18-30 years in good health and CMV-seropositive. Both conserved end residues are part of each CDR3. Each record gives: clone size, J gene, V gene, D gene, CDR3 protein, CDR3 DNA. The D gene is left open where the match is weak. Clone size is given for some rows only: seen once, a few or many times, or a class if the clone is expanded.

NA TRBJ2-2 TRBV2 NA CASRHDSLNTGELFF TGTGCCAGCAGACACGACAGTTTAAACACCGGGGAGCTGTTTTTT
NA TRBJ1-1 TRBV4-1 NA CASSQVGGATEAFF TGCGCCAGCAGCCAAGTTGGGGGGGCTACTGAAGCTTTCTTT
NA TRBJ2-5 TRBV27 TRBD1 CASSLLQGAKTQYF TGTGCCAGCAGTTTACTACAGGGGGCGAAGACCCAGTACTTC
NA TRBJ2-2 TRBV13 TRBD2 CASSSDRRDRLAGGNTGELFF TGTGCCAGCAGCTCCGATCGCAGGGACAGACTAGCGGGGGGAAACACCGGGGAGCTGTTTTTT
NA TRBJ1-2 TRBV19 NA CASSVGLDSSNYGYTF TGTGCCAGTAGTGTGGGATTGGACAGCTCTAACTATGGCTACACCTTC
once TRBJ1-1 TRBV9 NA CASRGGMNTEAFF TGTGCCAGCAGGGGGGGGATGAACACTGAAGCTTTCTTT
once TRBJ2-1 TRBV10-3 TRBD1 CAISESTGINEQFF TGTGCCATCAGTGAGTCGACAGGGATAAATGAGCAGTTCTTC
once TRBJ2-5 TRBV4-2 TRBD2 CASSLLGTSGETQYF TGTGCCAGCAGCCTCCTCGGGACTAGTGGTGAGACCCAGTACTTC
once TRBJ1-2 TRBV15 NA CATSREVTAYGYTF TGTGCCACCAGCAGAGAGGTAACAGCCTATGGCTACACCTTC
NA TRBJ1-5 TRBV27 NA CASSSQGSPQHF TGTGCCAGCAGTTCCCAGGGATCGCCCCAGCATTTT
NA TRBJ1-5 TRBV5-4 NA CASSLQGYGQPQHF TGTGCCAGCAGCTTACAGGGTTATGGTCAGCCCCAGCATTTT
once TRBJ2-7 TRBV7-2 TRBD1 CASSMTGTSYEQYF TGTGCCAGCAGCATGACAGGGACCTCCTACGAGCAGTACTTC
NA TRBJ2-7 TRBV9 NA CASSVAQAGYEQYF TGTGCCAGCAGCGTAGCGCAGGCCGGATACGAGCAGTACTTC
NA TRBJ1-1 TRBV29-1 TRBD1 CSVEDPGDRLNTEAFF TGCAGCGTTGAAGATCCCGGGGACAGGTTGAACACTGAAGCTTTCTTT
NA TRBJ2-7 TRBV28 TRBD1 CASSTISTGSLEQYF TGTGCCAGCAGTACGATCTCGACAGGGTCCCTGGAGCAGTACTTC
NA TRBJ1-1 TRBV7-2 TRBD1 CASRLPTGGSRAFF TGTGCCAGCAGATTACCGACAGGGGGGTCAAGGGCTTTCTTT
NA TRBJ2-5 TRBV7-3 NA CASSLSPSGGPETQYF TGTGCCAGCAGCTTAAGTCCTAGTGGGGGCCCGGAGACCCAGTACTTC
NA TRBJ1-4 TRBV11-2 TRBD1 CASSGGTGGPNEKLFF TGTGCCAGCAGCGGGGGTACAGGGGGCCCCAATGAAAAACTGTTTTTT
NA TRBJ2-7 TRBV4-3 TRBD1 CASSHRDRDYEQYF TGCGCCAGCAGCCACCGGGACAGGGACTACGAGCAGTACTTC
few TRBJ1-4 TRBV5-5 NA CASNGRIATNEKLFF TGTGCCAGCAACGGGAGAATTGCAACTAATGAAAAACTGTTTTTT
NA TRBJ2-7 TRBV28 TRBD2 CATAPGLAGTYEQYF TGTGCCACCGCACCGGGACTAGCGGGCACCTACGAGCAGTACTTC
NA TRBJ1-2 TRBV27 TRBD1 CASSPTRGKDGYTF TGTGCCAGCAGTCCAACCAGGGGGAAAGATGGCTACACCTTC
NA TRBJ1-5 TRBV7-8 TRBD1 CASSPGTAYSNQPQHF TGTGCCAGCAGCCCCGGGACAGCCTATAGCAATCAGCCCCAGCATTTT
few TRBJ2-7 TRBV7-8 TRBD1 CASSLRYGDRAYEQYF TGTGCCAGCAGCTTACGCTACGGAGACAGGGCCTACGAGCAGTACTTC
NA TRBJ2-7 TRBV6-4 NA CASSEGSEGPSYEQYF TGTGCCAGCAGTGAGGGGTCGGAGGGGCCCTCCTACGAGCAGTACTTC
NA TRBJ2-7 TRBV5-6 NA CASSPTRVTPGQGEQYF TGTGCCAGCAGCCCAACTAGGGTAACGCCCGGGCAGGGGGAGCAGTACTTC
once TRBJ2-7 TRBV14 TRBD2 CASSHNSGGGYEQYF TGTGCCAGCAGCCACAATAGTGGGGGGGGCTACGAGCAGTACTTC
once TRBJ2-3 TRBV7-2 TRBD1 CASSLVVGQGFTDTQYF TGTGCCAGCAGCTTAGTAGTTGGACAGGGATTCACAGATACGCAGTATTTT
NA TRBJ1-2 TRBV5-1 TRBD1 CASSLTGGFYGYTF TGCGCCAGCAGCTTAACAGGGGGGTTCTATGGCTACACCTTC
NA TRBJ2-1 TRBV7-4 TRBD2 CASSLDSGSSYNEQFF TGTGCCAGCAGCTTAGATAGCGGGAGCTCCTACAATGAGCAGTTCTTC
NA TRBJ2-1 TRBV4-3 NA CASSQDSFGNEQFF TGCGCCAGCAGCCAAGATAGCTTCGGGAATGAGCAGTTCTTC
NA TRBJ2-3 TRBV5-6 TRBD1 CASSPGTGGRRADTQYF TGTGCCAGCAGCCCAGGGACAGGAGGGAGAAGGGCAGATACGCAGTATTTT
few TRBJ1-2 TRBV9 NA CASSPGGQGSYGYTF TGTGCCAGCAGCCCGGGGGGGCAGGGGAGCTATGGCTACACCTTC